These 7 T cell receptor beta chains were all obtained from the same sample, sequenced in a study of blood T cell repertoires in COVID-19. Assay used: immunoSEQ multiplex PCR; TCRdb lists only in-frame clones, some missing. In the table there are a few hundred thousand clones, around nine tenths of which are singletons. The sample comprised PBMCs or T cells enriched from blood (not recorded which). These receptors came from a woman in her forties or fifties who had recovered from COVID-19.

The chain employs TRBV12-3 or TRBV12-4 and TRBJ2-5, with TRBD1 identical over 7 bases. The CDR3 totals 13 residues. V was pared by 5 bases and J by 3 bases, with 3 bases of the junction left unmatched. The CDR3 sequence: CASSVGTEETQYF. The CDR3 DNA reads TGTGCCAGCAGTGTCGGGACAGAAGAGACCCAGTACTTC.

This chain connects TRBV12-5 to TRBJ1-2; D gene unclear. The CDR3 consists of 14 residues. Germline V gives CDR1 LGHNT, CDR2 FRNRAP. Deletions cut 6 bases from V and 4 bases from J, with 15 bases between. The CDR3 DNA is TGTGCTAGTGGACCAGACACAGCCCTCTATGGCTACACCTTC. This translates into CASGPDTALYGYTF. The variable domain in full, completed from reference TRBV12-5 and TRBJ1-2, reads DARVTQTPRHKVTEMGQEVTMRCQPILGHNTVFWYRQTMMQGLELLAYFRNRAPLDDSGMPKDRFSAEMPDATLATLKIQPSEPRDSAVYFCASGPDTALYGYTFGSGTRLTVV.

The J gene is TRBJ2-1, the V gene TRBV7-3; a possible D gene is TRBD2 (6 bases). With 5 bases removed from V and 4 bases from J, the gap between germline ends came to 12 bases. The CDR3 length is 14 residues. CDR1 is SGHTA and CDR2 is FQGTGA in the germline V gene. The CDR3 region is CASSQVGGYNEQFF. CDR3 nucleotides: TGTGCCAGCAGCCAAGTGGGGGGTTACAATGAGCAGTTCTTC.

The chain carries TRBV30 and TRBJ1-1; D might be TRBD1 (5 bases). The CDR3 contains 12 residues. Germline loops: CDR1 GTSNPN, CDR2 SVGIG (reference sequence). V lost 1 base and J lost 6, with 9 bases in between. The CDR3 coding sequence is TGTGCCTGGAGTGAAGACAGAGCTGAAGCTTTCTTT. Residues: CAWSEDRAEAFF.

On this clone itself: In the same sample, other DNA sequences code for this CDR3. The rearrangement links TRBV27 to TRBJ2-7; 9 bases align to TRBD1. Germline assignment: CDR1 MNHEY and CDR2 SMNVEV (reference sequence). The CDR3 covers 13 residues. J lost 1 base, V lost 6 bases, and 1 base had no gene match. The DNA of the CDR3 is TGTGCCAGCAGGGACAGGGGTTCCTACGAGCAGTACTTC. Amino acid sequence: CASRDRGSYEQYF.

This clone appeared once. V and J are TRBV19 and TRBJ2-7; TRBD1 aligns across 9 bases. V shed 6 bases, J shed 5 bases, and the junction held 5 bases outside the gene matches. CDR3 size: 13 residues. Germline V gene data show CDR1 as LNHDA and CDR2 as SQIVND (reference sequence). The CDR3 loop reads CASRPGQGNEQYF. The CDR3 DNA reads as TGTGCCAGTAGGCCGGGACAGGGAAACGAGCAGTACTTC. Full variable domain (remainder filled in from reference TRBV19 and TRBJ2-7): DGGITQSPKYLFRKEGQNVTLSCEQNLNHDAMYWYRQDPGQGLRLIYYSQIVNDFQKGDIAEGYSVSREKKESFPLTVTSAQKNPTAFYLCASRPGQGNEQYFGPGTRLTVT.

Note on this clone: This specimen includes other DNA sequences encoding the same CDR3. CDR3 sequence: CASSLGQGYNSPLHF. CDR3 sequence (DNA): TGTGCCAGCAGCCTGGGACAGGGCTATAATTCACCCCTCCACTTT. The chain couples TRBV7-9 to TRBJ1-6, with 9 bases identical to TRBD1. Per germline, CDR1 SEHNR and CDR2 FQNEAQ (reference sequence). V was pared by 5 bases and J by 3 bases, with 2 bases of the junction left unmatched. CDR3 length: 15 amino acids.